The 24 T cell receptor beta chains given below trace back to one sample, sequenced in a study of tumor and adjacent non-tumor tissue in lung cancer. TCRbeta libraries were built with three rounds of nested PCR, modified from ARM-PCR. TCRdb processed the multiplex PCR reads anew with MiXCR; each CDR3 protein has one entry. The data show some 71,000 distinct CDR3 sequences, 72% seen once. No cell sorting was done before RNA was extracted from the tissue. Sequenced sample: lung tumor tissue. The receptors were gathered from a woman between 40 and 50 years old with non-small cell lung cancer.

This clonotype has more than one count but fewer than ten. The conserved phenylalanine or tryptophan normally closing the CDR3 is absent here, so this likely arose from a read error. The DNA is omitted, as the CDR3 cannot be located on it reliably, and the CDR3 follows TCRdb's listing. V gene TRBV6-5 combines with J gene TRBJ1-4; the table's D gene call, TRBD1, was not cross checked with the DNA. The CDR3 is made up of 15 amino acids, end residues included. In germline, CDR1 is MNHEY, CDR2 SVGAGI. The CDR3 loop reads CASSYTTGPNEKLFS.

A note on this clonotype: The conserved closing phenylalanine or tryptophan is absent in this CDR3, likely reflecting a read error. The chain couples TRBV29-1 to TRBJ2-7; D ambiguous. Trimming took 7 bases from V and 0 from J, leaving 10 bases between them. CDR3 size: 12 residues. Per germline, CDR1 SQVTM and CDR2 ANQGSEA. In nucleotides, the CDR3 is TGCAGCGCGAATGGGAACTCCTACGAGCAGTACCTC. It specifies CSANGNSYEQYL.

V is TRBV11-2 and J is TRBJ2-5; no definite D call. Trimming shortened V by 5 bases and J by 14 bases, and 24 bases separated the two germline ends. CDR1 and CDR2 (germline): SGHAT, FQNNGV. This CDR3 comprises 14 residues. The CDR3 DNA is TGTGCCAGCAGCCTCTCTAACGGCCAAGAGACCCTATACTTC. Its translation is CASSLSNGQETLYF. Drawing the rest from reference TRBV11-2 and TRBJ2-5, the complete variable domain is EAGVAQSPRYKIIEKRQSVAFWCNPISGHATLYWYQQILGQGPKLLIQFQNNGVVDDSQLPKDRFSAERLKGVDSTLKIQPAKLEDSAVYLCASSLSNGQETLYFGPGTRLLVL.

Turning to this clonotype: At one end, the junction sequence differs from germline, possibly due to a read error. V is TRBV6-6 and J is TRBJ1-4; TRBD1 aligns across 8 bases. CDR3 length equals 14 residues. Germline V CDR1 and CDR2: MNHNY, SVGAGI (reference sequence). Here the CDR3 reads CTSSWGRGLQKLFF. As DNA, the CDR3 is TGTACCAGCAGTTGGGGCAGGGGGCTTCAAAAACTGTTTTTT.

V and J are TRBV5-1 and TRBJ2-7; 7 bases are shared with TRBD2. The CDR3 has 15 amino acids. V was clipped by 4 bases and J by 3 bases; unmatched bases: 10. The germline V gene encodes CDR1 SGHRS and CDR2 YFSETQ. The CDR3 DNA reads TGCGCCAGCAGCCCTGGGAGGGACGAGGACTACGAGCAGTACTTC. Its protein product is CASSPGRDEDYEQYF.

The chain couples TRBV6-6 to TRBJ1-5, with D perhaps matching TRBD1 (5 bases). The length of the CDR3 is 17 residues. CDR1 and CDR2 from the germline V gene are MNHNY and SVGAGI (reference sequence). V lost 7 bases and J 0 bases, leaving 19 bases between the germline ends. The CDR3 nucleotides read TGTGCCAGCACCCAATTCGAGGGACCCAATAGCAATCAGCCCCAGCATTTT. Translation: CASTQFEGPNSNQPQHF.

The CDR3 loop reads CASSLAGRLNTGELFF. CDR3 bases: TGTGCCAGCAGCCTGGCGGGGCGTCTAAACACCGGGGAGCTGTTTTTT. This sequence joins TRBV5-4 and TRBJ2-2; D is possibly TRBD2 (6 bases). CDR1 and CDR2 (germline): SGHNT, YYREEE (reference sequence). The CDR3 sequence is 16 residues long. V gave up 4 bases and J gave up 2 bases, with 15 bases separating them.

Remarks on this clonotype: As the CDR3 is not closed by the conserved phenylalanine or tryptophan, this likely results from a read error. The chain couples TRBV11-2 to TRBJ2-1; 11 nucleotides match TRBD2. This CDR3 has 16 amino acids. Per the germline V gene, CDR1 is SGHAT and CDR2 is FQNNGV. The CDR3 loop is CTSSLGLTSGGHEQFV. The CDR3 coding sequence is TGTACCAGCAGCTTAGGATTAACTAGCGGGGGTCATGAGCAGTTCGTC.

This clonotype came up a few times. The V call is TRBV2, the J call TRBJ2-5; 16 nucleotides line up with TRBD2. Trimming took 6 bases from V and 4 from J; bases not matched to a gene: 5. The CDR3 has 16 amino acids. CDR1 is SNHLY, CDR2 FYNNEI, per germline. The CDR3 DNA follows: TGTGCCAGCAGAGGGGGACTAGCGGGAGGGCGAGAGACCCAGTACTTC. This translates into CASRGGLAGGRETQYF.

A remark on this clonotype: This clone may be a read error of a much larger clone one base away. The gene calls are TRBV28 and TRBJ1-2, with D perhaps matching TRBD1 (6 bases). The CDR3 is 14 amino acids. CDR1 MDHEN and CDR2 SYDVKM come from the germline V gene. The CDR3 DNA follows: TGTGCCAGCAGTCCGGGGGGCTCCCCTTATGACTACACCTTC. Encoded protein: CASSPGGSPYDYTF.

For this clonotype: Sequence at one end of the junction differs from germline and may be a read error. The rearrangement links TRBV6-1 to TRBJ2-3, with TRBD1 matching over 7 bases. The CDR3 sequence is 16 residues long. CDR1 is MNHNS, CDR2 SASEGT, per germline. Here the CDR3 reads CATAEDRWRGTDTQYF. CDR3 sequence (DNA): TGTGCCACAGCCGAGGACAGGTGGCGAGGGACAGATACACAGTATTTT.

DNA of the CDR3: TGTGCCAGCCTCGAAAGTGTGGTCGTAGAGACCCAGTACTTC. Protein sequence: CASLESVVVETQYF. The rearrangement links TRBV11-3 to TRBJ2-5; D is ambiguous. The CDR3 is 14 residues long. V was clipped by 8 bases and J by 4 bases, with 17 bases between them. Germline V lookup: CDR1 SGHNT, CDR2 YENEEA.

Turning to this clonotype: This may be a read error: a much more frequent sequence differs by one nucleotide. The chain uses TRBV5-1 and TRBJ2-5; 7 bases agree with TRBD1. The junction had 9 bases not matched to a gene; V was cut back by 5 bases and J by 2 bases. The CDR3 has 15 amino acids. CDR1 and CDR2 from the germline V gene are SGHRS and YFSETQ. CDR3 amino acids: CASRFHGQAQETQYF. CDR3 coding DNA: TGCGCCAGCAGATTCCATGGACAGGCTCAAGAGACCCAGTACTTC.

This clonotype was picked up many times. V and J are TRBV6-6 and TRBJ1-5; tentative D call: TRBD1 (5 bases). V was cut by 7 bases and J by 7 bases, with 20 bases left in between. This CDR3 has 15 amino acids. CDR1 MNHNY and CDR2 SVGAGI come from the germline V gene (reference sequence). Here the CDR3 reads CASKNTGGKRQPQHF. The CDR3 DNA is TGTGCCAGCAAGAATACCGGGGGGAAAAGGCAGCCCCAGCATTTT.

In regard to this clonotype: Sequence at one end of the junction differs from germline and may be a read error. V is TRBV9 and J is TRBJ2-1, with 7 bases identical to TRBD2. This CDR3 comprises 16 residues. Germline assignment: CDR1 SGDLS and CDR2 YYNGEE. CDR3 DNA sequence: TGTGCCAGCAGCGTAGCGGGACTAAGGGACTACAATGACCAGTTCTTC. It codes for CASSVAGLRDYNDQFF.

The CDR3 coding sequence is TGTGCCAGCAGCCGAACCGAGACAGAAAACATGCACTACTTC. It translates to CASSRTETENMHYF. V and J are TRBV11-2 and TRBJ2-4, with D perhaps TRBD1 (5 bases). This CDR3 is built from 14 residues. Germline assignment: CDR1 SGHAT and CDR2 FQNNGV. The V gene lost 5 bases and the J gene lost 16 bases, with 24 bases spanning the gap. Full variable domain (missing parts from reference TRBV11-2 and TRBJ2-4): EAGVAQSPRYKIIEKRQSVAFWCNPISGHATLYWYQQILGQGPKLLIQFQNNGVVDDSQLPKDRFSAERLKGVDSTLKIQPAKLEDSAVYLCASSRTETENMHYFGAGTRLSVL.

Regarding this clonotype: The missing conserved phenylalanine or tryptophan at the end of this CDR3 makes a read error likely. The chain recombines TRBV10-2 with TRBJ2-3; 7 bases align to TRBD1. The CDR3 has 15 amino acids. CDR1 and CDR2 from the germline V gene are WSHSY and SAAADI. The CDR3, as DNA: TGCGTCAGCAGTCAGGACAGGATGGCCACAGATACGCAGTATATT. This translates into CVSSQDRMATDTQYI.

Regarding this clonotype: This may arise from a read error, as a much more abundant clone is one base away. The chain has TRBV30 and TRBJ1-5, with D unclear. Germline V gene sequence: CDR1 GTSNPN, CDR2 SVGIG (reference sequence). CDR3 length equals 13 residues. V was trimmed by 2 bases and J by 3 bases, leaving 8 bases between them. The DNA for the CDR3 is TGTGCCTGGAGTATGCGGACCAATCAGCCCCAGCATTTT. Translated, it gives CAWSMRTNQPQHF.

Notes on this clonotype: The junction departs from germline at one end; a sequencing error may be responsible. The chain uses TRBV5-1 and TRBJ2-1; D may be TRBD2 (6 bases). The V gene's germline CDR1 is SGHRS and CDR2 YFSETQ. The CDR3 spans 16 residues. Here the CDR3 reads CASNLEAGGSYNEQFF. CDR3 DNA: TGCGCCAGCAACTTGGAAGCGGGTGGCTCCTACAATGAGCAGTTCTTC.

The chain uses TRBV20-1 and TRBJ2-3; D perhaps matches TRBD2 (5 bases). The CDR3 consists of 13 residues. Trimming took 5 bases from V and 2 from J, leaving 11 bases between them. Germline V gene sequence: CDR1 DFQATT, CDR2 SNEGSKA (reference sequence). The CDR3 DNA reads as TGCAGTGCTCCGAGCGGAAACACAGATACGCAGTATTTT. Its protein is CSAPSGNTDTQYF.

The rearrangement links TRBV29-1 to TRBJ2-2, with a tentative D call TRBD2 (6 bases). Trimming took off 8 bases at V and 11 bases at J, with 21 bases between the two ends. CDR1 and CDR2 from the germline V gene are SQVTM and ANQGSEA. The CDR3 consists of 13 residues. The CDR3 loop is CSLRTGMEGELFF. The CDR3 nucleotides read TGCAGCCTCCGCACCGGGATGGAGGGAGAGCTGTTTTTT.

As regards this clonotype: Lacking the conserved final phenylalanine or tryptophan, this CDR3 likely reflects a read error. Because the CDR3's place on the DNA is in doubt, the DNA is left out and the CDR3 is given as listed by TCRdb. V is TRBV4-1 and J is TRBJ1-2. CDR1 is MGHRA, CDR2 YSYEKL, per germline. Counting both end residues, the CDR3 totals 14 amino acids. The CDR3 is CANSQVRGDHGYTL.

This clonotype was observed a few times. The CDR3 spells CASSLVHQTSGRETQYF. The CDR3 coding sequence is TGTGCCAGCAGCTTAGTCCACCAAACTAGTGGCCGAGAGACCCAGTACTTC. V usage is TRBV7-3 and J usage is TRBJ2-5, with a tentative D call TRBD2 (5 bases). The V end lost 2 bases, the J end lost 4 bases, and 20 bases lay between the germline ends. Germline values: CDR1 SGHTA, CDR2 FQGTGA. This CDR3 comprises 17 residues.

With regard to this clonotype: A much bigger clone sits one base away, suggesting this may be a read error. Likely a read error: the CDR3 ends without its conserved phenylalanine or tryptophan. The genes are TRBV28 and TRBJ2-5, with TRBD1 as a possible D gene (7 bases). The CDR3 consists of 15 residues. Germline V gene data show CDR1 as MDHEN and CDR2 as SYDVKM. The V gene lost 7 bases and the J gene lost 4 bases, with 19 bases spanning the gap. The CDR3 DNA follows: TGTGCCAGCACTCAGATCGGGGGACAGAGAGAGACCCAGTACTAC. Translating gives CASTQIGGQRETQYY.